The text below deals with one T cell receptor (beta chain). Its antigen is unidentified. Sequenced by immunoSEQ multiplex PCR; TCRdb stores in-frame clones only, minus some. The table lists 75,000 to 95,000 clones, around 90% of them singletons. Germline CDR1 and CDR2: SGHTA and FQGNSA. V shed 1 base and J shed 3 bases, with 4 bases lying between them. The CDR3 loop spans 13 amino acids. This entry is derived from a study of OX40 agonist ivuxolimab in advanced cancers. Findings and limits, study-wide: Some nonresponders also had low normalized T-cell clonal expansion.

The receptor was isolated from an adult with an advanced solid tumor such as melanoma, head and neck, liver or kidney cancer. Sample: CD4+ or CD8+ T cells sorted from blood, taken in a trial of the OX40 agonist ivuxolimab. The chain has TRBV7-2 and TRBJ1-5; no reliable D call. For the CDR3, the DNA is TGTGCCAGCAGCTTAGGCGTCAATCAGCCCCAGCATTTT. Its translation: CASSLGVNQPQHF.